The 14 T cell receptor beta chains given below trace back to one sample, sequenced in a study of early T cells in non-severe SARS-CoV-2 infection. MiXCR, run by TCRdb on the 5' RACE reads, gives a single entry per CDR3 protein. The sample carries roughly 81,000 distinct CDR3 sequences, about 12% recorded once. The sequenced sample consisted of whole blood. These receptor sequences come from an adult who was a healthcare worker with PCR-confirmed SARS-CoV-2 infection or an uninfected control (not recorded which).

The V call is TRBV24-1, the J call TRBJ2-5, with D maybe TRBD2 (6 bases). V was pared by 3 bases and J by 5 bases, with 12 bases between. The CDR3 is made up of 14 amino acids. Germline assignment: CDR1 KGHDR and CDR2 SFDVKD. In DNA form, the CDR3 reads TGTGCCACCAGTGATCACGGGACTTACGAGACCCAGTACTTC. It yields the protein CATSDHGTYETQYF.

This clonotype was seen ten or more times. V usage is TRBV2 and J usage is TRBJ2-1; D call uncertain. In germline, CDR1 is SNHLY, CDR2 FYNNEI. There are 11 residues in the CDR3. The V gene lost 4 bases and the J gene lost 7 bases, with 5 bases spanning the gap. CDR3 nucleotides: TGTGCCAGCAGTGTAATGAATGAGCAGTTCTTC. It is translated as CASSVMNEQFF.

This chain joins TRBV3-1 and TRBJ2-7; D gene ambiguous. V lost 1 base, J lost 9 bases, and 7 bases lay in between. The germline CDR1 and CDR2 sequences are LGHDT and YNNKEL (reference sequence). The CDR3 is made up of 11 amino acids. The CDR3 sequence: CASSQGTGQYF. CDR3 in DNA: TGTGCCAGCAGCCAAGGAACGGGGCAGTACTTC.

The chain combines TRBV7-3 with TRBJ2-2; TRBD2 might be the D (7 bases). Germline V lookup: CDR1 SGHTA, CDR2 FQGTGA. This CDR3 comprises 17 residues. V lost 2 bases, J lost 6 bases, and 19 bases lay in between. The CDR3 sequence: CASSLLGGGASAGELFF. CDR3 in DNA: TGTGCCAGCAGCTTATTAGGCGGGGGCGCAAGCGCCGGGGAGCTGTTTTTT.

This clonotype came up many times. V is TRBV4-1 and J is TRBJ2-1; 13 nucleotides agree with TRBD2. The germline V gene has CDR1 MGHRA and CDR2 YSYEKL. With V trimmed by 0 bases and J by 9 bases, 5 bases remained unmatched. This CDR3 contains 16 residues. The CDR3 nucleotides read TGCGCCAGCAGCCAAGAAGAGGGACTAGCGGGATTTGAGCAGTTCTTC. It translates to CASSQEEGLAGFEQFF.

The chain recombines TRBV20-1 with TRBJ2-1; 11 bases are a match to TRBD2. V lost 3 bases to trimming and J lost 5 bases; unmatched junction nucleotides: 12. The CDR3 is 17 amino acids. Germline V gene data show CDR1 as DFQATT and CDR2 as SNEGSKA (reference sequence). The CDR3 here is CSASIVPGLAANNEQFF. CDR3 nucleotide sequence: TGCAGTGCTAGTATCGTACCGGGACTAGCGGCTAACAATGAGCAGTTCTTC.

Remarks on this clonotype: A read error may explain this, as a much larger clone is one base away. The J gene is TRBJ1-1, the V gene TRBV7-3, with D unresolved. V gave up 2 bases and J gave up 1 base, with 5 bases separating them. This CDR3 region has 13 residues. CDR1 is SGHTA and CDR2 is FQGTGA in the germline V gene. The CDR3 region has the DNA TGTGCCAGCAGCTTAGGGAAGAACACTGAAGCTTTCTTT. Translated: CASSLGKNTEAFF. The variable domain in full, with the rest retrieved from reference TRBV7-3 and TRBJ1-1, is GAGVSQTPSNKVTEKGKYVELRCDPISGHTALYWYRQSLGQGPEFLIYFQGTGAADDSGLPNDRFFAVRPEGSVSTLKIQRTERGDSAVYLCASSLGKNTEAFFGQGTRLTVV.

DNA of the CDR3: TGTGCCACCAGCACCCGGGGAGGGCCTGGAAACACCATATATTTT. Translated: CATSTRGGPGNTIYF. The chain links TRBV15 to TRBJ1-3, with D uncertain. The CDR3 is 15 residues long. With 4 bases removed from V and 2 bases from J, the gap between germline ends came to 12 bases. Per germline, CDR1 LNHNV and CDR2 YYDKDF (reference sequence).

This clonotype was picked up many times. V is TRBV18 and J is TRBJ2-5; D call uncertain. Germline V gene sequence: CDR1 KGHSH, CDR2 LQKENI. This CDR3 is built from 13 residues. V lost 2 bases and J lost 0, with 4 bases in between. The CDR3 coding sequence is TGTGCCAGCTCACCAGGTTACCAAGAGACCCAGTACTTC. Its translation: CASSPGYQETQYF.

The V call is TRBV11-3, the J call TRBJ2-2; D is unclear. Trimming left V 2 bases short and J 3 bases short, with 4 bases between. The CDR3 is 13 amino acids. Germline loops: CDR1 SGHNT, CDR2 YENEEA. Written as DNA, the CDR3 is TGTGCCAGCAGCTTAATCTACACCGGGGAGCTGTTTTTT. It yields the protein CASSLIYTGELFF.

This clonotype was picked up many times. V and J are TRBV7-9 and TRBJ2-1, with 9 positions matching TRBD1. The CDR3 length is 15 residues. In germline, CDR1 is SEHNR, CDR2 FQNEAQ (reference sequence). V trimming: 5 bases; J trimming: 5 bases; junction bases outside the gene matches: 7. The DNA of the CDR3 is TGTGCCAGCAGCCCCGGGACAGGGCCCCACAATGAGCAGTTCTTC. As protein: CASSPGTGPHNEQFF.

This clonotype showed up just a few times. The J gene is TRBJ2-7, the V gene TRBV20-1; 8 bases match TRBD1. CDR3 length: 14 amino acids. The V segment lost 8 bases and the J segment 3 bases; nucleotides outside the gene matches: 12. Germline V CDR1 and CDR2: DFQATT, SNEGSKA (reference sequence). This CDR3 is CSPHGGQDFYEQYF. CDR3 DNA sequence: TGCAGTCCCCATGGGGGACAGGATTTCTACGAGCAGTACTTC.

The J gene is TRBJ2-1, the V gene TRBV20-1, with D unclear. The V gene's germline CDR1 is DFQATT and CDR2 SNEGSKA (reference sequence). The CDR3 sequence is 11 residues long. V lost 7 bases and J lost 12, with 16 bases in between. The chain's CDR3 is CSVARPDGQFF. The DNA of the CDR3 is TGCAGTGTGGCCCGTCCTGACGGGCAGTTCTTC.

The CDR3 reads CASSEWQGYGYTF. CDR3 sequence (DNA): TGTGCCAGCAGTGAATGGCAGGGTTATGGCTACACCTTC. This sequence joins TRBV6-1 and TRBJ1-2; D perhaps matches TRBD1 (5 bases). With 2 bases removed from V and 5 bases from J, the gap between germline ends came to 9 bases. Germline V gene sequence: CDR1 MNHNS, CDR2 SASEGT. The CDR3 loop spans 13 amino acids.